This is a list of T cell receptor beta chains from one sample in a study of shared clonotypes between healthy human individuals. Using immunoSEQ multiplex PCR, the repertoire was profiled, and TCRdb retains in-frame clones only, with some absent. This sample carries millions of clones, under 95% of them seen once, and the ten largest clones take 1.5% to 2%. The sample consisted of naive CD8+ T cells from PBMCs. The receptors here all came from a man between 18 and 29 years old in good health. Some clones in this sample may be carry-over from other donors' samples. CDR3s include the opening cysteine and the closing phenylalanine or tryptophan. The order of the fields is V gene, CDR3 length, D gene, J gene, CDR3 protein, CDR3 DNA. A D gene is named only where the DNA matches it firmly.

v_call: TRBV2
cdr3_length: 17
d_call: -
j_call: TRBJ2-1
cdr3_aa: CASSELRVAAIYNEQFF
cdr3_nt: TGTGCCAGCAGTGAATTGAGGGTAGCGGCCATCTACAATGAGCAGTTCTTC

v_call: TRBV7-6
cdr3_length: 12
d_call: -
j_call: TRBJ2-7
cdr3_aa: CASSLGGREQYF
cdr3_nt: TGTGCCAGCAGCTTAGGGGGACGGGAGCAGTACTTC

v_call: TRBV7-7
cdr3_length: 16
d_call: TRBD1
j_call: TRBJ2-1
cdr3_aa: CASSSGTGRPGNEQFF
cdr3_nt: TGTGCCAGCAGCTCCGGGACAGGGAGGCCGGGCAATGAGCAGTTCTTC

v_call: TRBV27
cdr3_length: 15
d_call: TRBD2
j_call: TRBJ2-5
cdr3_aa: CASSPREGFRETQYF
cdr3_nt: TGTGCCAGCAGTCCCCGGGAGGGATTTAGGGAGACCCAGTACTTC

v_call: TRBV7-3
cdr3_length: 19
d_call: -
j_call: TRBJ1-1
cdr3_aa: CASSSMILVGVGMNTEAFF
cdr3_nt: TGTGCCAGCAGCAGCATGATTCTCGTTGGGGTAGGCATGAACACTGAAGCTTTCTTT

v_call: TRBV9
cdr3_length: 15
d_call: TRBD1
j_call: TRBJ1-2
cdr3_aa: CASSINRGTNYGYTF
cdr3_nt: TGTGCCAGCAGCATCAACAGGGGGACTAACTATGGCTACACCTTC

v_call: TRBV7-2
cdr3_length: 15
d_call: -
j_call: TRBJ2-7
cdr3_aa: CASSLRDAHSYEQYF
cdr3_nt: TGTGCCAGCAGCTTACGGGACGCCCACTCCTACGAGCAGTACTTC

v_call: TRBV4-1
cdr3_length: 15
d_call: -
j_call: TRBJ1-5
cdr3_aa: CASSQDLGGNQPQHF
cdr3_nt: TGCGCCAGCAGCCAAGATTTGGGGGGCAATCAGCCCCAGCATTTT

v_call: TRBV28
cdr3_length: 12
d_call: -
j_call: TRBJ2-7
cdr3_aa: CASSPILYEQYF
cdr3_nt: TGTGCCAGCAGCCCTATCTTGTACGAGCAGTACTTC

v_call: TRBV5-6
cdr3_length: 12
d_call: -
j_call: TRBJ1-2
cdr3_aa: CASSRGNYGYTF
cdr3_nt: TGTGCCAGCAGCCGGGGTAACTATGGCTACACCTTC